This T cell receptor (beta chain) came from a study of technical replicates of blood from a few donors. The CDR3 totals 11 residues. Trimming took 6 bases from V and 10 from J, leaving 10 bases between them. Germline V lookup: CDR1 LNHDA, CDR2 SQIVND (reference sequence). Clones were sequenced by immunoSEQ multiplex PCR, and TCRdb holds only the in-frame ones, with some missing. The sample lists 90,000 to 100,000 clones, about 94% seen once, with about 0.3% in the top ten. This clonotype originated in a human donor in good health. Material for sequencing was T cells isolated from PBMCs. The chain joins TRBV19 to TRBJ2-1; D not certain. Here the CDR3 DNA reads TGTGCCAGTAGAAGGCTAGGCGAGCAGTTCTTC. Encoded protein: CASRRLGEQFF.